This T cell receptor beta chain derives from a study of siplizumab effects on memory and regulatory T cells. Generated by immunoSEQ multiplex PCR, the TCRdb table keeps only in-frame clones and is missing some. Here the sample spans some 96,000 clones, 91% being singletons. Overall study results and limits: Alloreactive sequences whose origin lay in unstimulated CD4+ memory cells were significantly reduced by siplizumab.

Points on this clone: The antigen is unknown.

The trim removed 6 bases at V and 2 bases at J, leaving 7 bases unmatched. This CDR3 is 15 amino acids long. Germline CDR1 MNHNY, CDR2 SVGAGI (reference sequence). Material: CD4+ T cells sorted from blood. The TCR was taken from a human donor in good health. V and J are TRBV6-6 and TRBJ2-7, with 10 bases identical to TRBD1. The CDR3 DNA is TGTGCCAGCAGGGGCCGGGACAGGGGAACCTACGAGCAGTACTTC. Encoded protein: CASRGRDRGTYEQYF.